A single sample gave rise to the 18 T cell receptor beta chains below, sequenced in a study of human T cells and chemical hapten exposure. TCRdb re-called the RACE reads through MiXCR, storing one row per CDR3 protein. The sample carries about 120,000 distinct CDR3 sequences, roughly an eighth recorded once. Time point: patch test 1, 2 weeks after DPC sensitization. Described treatment: therapeutic diphenylcyclopropenone sensitization with weekly scalp DPC. The sequencing used whole blood, collected in connection with sensitization to the hapten diphenylcyclopropenone (DPC). The receptors originated from a man between 18 and 29 years old with alopecia areata. Some clones in this sample may be carry-over from other donors' samples.

The chain carries TRBV7-3 and TRBJ2-6, with TRBD1 as a possible D gene (5 bases). CDR3 length: 15 residues. V shed 9 bases and J shed 0 bases, with 12 bases lying between them. CDR1 is SGHTA, CDR2 FQGTGA, per germline. The CDR3 protein is CASSTAPSGANVLTF. CDR3 coding DNA: TGTGCCAGTTCGACAGCCCCCTCTGGGGCCAACGTCCTGACTTTC.

This clonotype was counted at least ten times. This chain links TRBV11-2 with TRBJ2-5; possibly TRBD1 for D (7 bases). With 1 base removed from V and 1 base from J, the gap between germline ends came to 10 bases. CDR3 length equals 15 residues. Germline-derived CDR1 and CDR2 are SGHAT and FQNNGV. This CDR3 is CASSLGGTAQETQYF. The CDR3 DNA reads TGTGCCAGCAGCTTAGGCGGGACAGCCCAAGAGACCCAGTACTTC. Full variable domain (remainder filled in from reference TRBV11-2 and TRBJ2-5): EAGVAQSPRYKIIEKRQSVAFWCNPISGHATLYWYQQILGQGPKLLIQFQNNGVVDDSQLPKDRFSAERLKGVDSTLKIQPAKLEDSAVYLCASSLGGTAQETQYFGPGTRLLVL.

This clonotype was detected a few times. The J gene is TRBJ1-1, the V gene TRBV6-1, with 8 nucleotides matching TRBD1. This CDR3 spans 12 amino acids. V was clipped by 3 bases and J by 10 bases; unmatched bases: 4. Germline CDR1 MNHNS, CDR2 SASEGT. The CDR3 coding sequence is TGTGCCAGCAGTGACGGACAGGGAGGAGCTTTCTTT. As protein: CASSDGQGGAFF.

This clonotype has more than one count but fewer than ten. The V and J genes are TRBV6-5 and TRBJ1-6; TRBD1 is a possible D gene (6 bases). The CDR3 totals 16 residues. Between the trimmed V and J ends, which lost 4 bases and 10 bases, there was a span of 20 bases. Looked up from germline, CDR1 is MNHEY and CDR2 is SVGAGI. CDR3: CASSSLMTGALSPLHF. The DNA of the CDR3 is TGTGCCAGCAGTTCCCTTATGACAGGCGCCTTGTCACCCCTCCACTTT.

This chain connects TRBV7-2 to TRBJ2-7, with D maybe TRBD1 (5 bases). Germline CDR1 and CDR2: SGHTA and FQGNSA. The CDR3 runs to 14 residues. Trimming pared 1 base from V and 3 bases from J, leaving 10 bases between. CDR3 in amino acids: CASSLGGRNYEQYF. CDR3 coding DNA: TGTGCCAGCAGCTTAGGGGGCAGGAACTACGAGCAGTACTTC.

The chain recombines TRBV4-2 with TRBJ2-7; no clear D gene. The CDR3 runs 13 residues. Germline V gene sequence: CDR1 LGHNA, CDR2 YNFKEQ. V lost 0 bases, J lost 5 bases, and 8 bases lay in between. CDR3 residues: CASSQDPRNEQYF. CDR3 bases: TGTGCCAGCAGCCAAGATCCGCGTAACGAGCAGTACTTC.

A few counts support this clonotype. The rearrangement joins TRBV6-2 or TRBV6-3 to TRBJ1-2; 8 bases map to TRBD1. The CDR3 contains 14 residues. The ends lost 3 bases at V and 8 bases at J; junction bases unmatched: 8. Per the germline V gene, CDR1 is MNHEY and CDR2 is SVGEGT. The CDR3 region is CASSYLQGAGGYTF. The CDR3 DNA reads as TGTGCCAGCAGTTATCTCCAGGGGGCCGGCGGCTACACCTTC.

The chain is built from TRBV3-1 and TRBJ2-7; perhaps TRBD2 as D (5 bases). V was pared by 3 bases and J by 0 bases, with 12 bases between. The CDR3 runs to 15 residues. CDR1 is LGHDT and CDR2 is YNNKEL in the germline V gene (reference sequence). The CDR3 spells CASSHPGGRSYEQYF. CDR3 sequence (DNA): TGTGCCAGCAGCCACCCCGGCGGGCGCTCCTACGAGCAGTACTTC.

This clonotype occurred a few times. The chain employs TRBV6-1 and TRBJ2-7; TRBD1 matches 7 bases. The germline V gene encodes CDR1 MNHNS and CDR2 SASEGT. The ends lost 1 base at V and 3 bases at J; junction bases unmatched: 12. This CDR3 comprises 17 residues. CDR3 residues: CASSEGWDRGNIYEQYF. The CDR3 region has the DNA TGTGCCAGCAGTGAAGGCTGGGACAGAGGAAACATCTACGAGCAGTACTTC.

The genes are TRBV18 and TRBJ1-3; the D is unclear. Germline loops: CDR1 KGHSH, CDR2 LQKENI. The CDR3 consists of 15 residues. The germline V and J ends were trimmed by 6 bases and 0 bases, with 12 bases remaining between them. CDR3: CASSPVSGSGNTIYF. The CDR3 nucleotides read TGTGCCAGCTCTCCAGTATCGGGCTCTGGAAACACCATATATTTT.

The V gene is TRBV11-2, the J gene TRBJ2-5, with no clear D. Trimming took 0 bases from V and 1 from J, leaving 15 bases between them. This CDR3 spans 17 amino acids. Germline V lookup: CDR1 SGHAT, CDR2 FQNNGV. Here the CDR3 reads CASSLDPVGLLQETQYF. The CDR3 DNA sequence: TGTGCCAGCAGCTTAGATCCTGTGGGCCTACTCCAAGAGACCCAGTACTTC.

V is TRBV10-1 and J is TRBJ2-3, with D possibly TRBD2 on 5 matching bases. From germline, CDR1 is WNHNN and CDR2 SYGVQD (reference sequence). The CDR3 has 14 residues. Trimming left V 2 bases short and J 0 bases short, with 6 bases between. The CDR3 nucleotides read TGCGCCAGCAGTGAGGGCGGGAGCACAGATACGCAGTATTTT. Translating it yields CASSEGGSTDTQYF.

This clonotype was found a few times. The rearrangement uses TRBV29-1 and TRBJ2-7, with 10 bases identical to TRBD1. This CDR3 contains 12 residues. Per the germline V gene, CDR1 is SQVTM and CDR2 is ANQGSEA. Unmatched junction bases numbered 3, after V lost 7 bases and J lost 3 bases. The CDR3 reads CSARTGGYEQYF. CDR3 in DNA: TGCAGCGCTAGGACAGGGGGCTACGAGCAGTACTTC.

This chain joins TRBV6-1 and TRBJ1-2; D gene uncertain. Trimming removed 2 bases from V and 0 bases from J, with 10 bases in between. CDR3 length equals 15 residues. CDR1 is MNHNS and CDR2 is SASEGT in the germline V gene. CDR3 in amino acids: CASSERGVTNYGYTF. Here the CDR3 DNA reads TGTGCCAGCAGTGAACGGGGAGTCACTAACTATGGCTACACCTTC.

CDR3 loop: CASTPRGGTYEQYF. Here the CDR3 DNA reads TGTGCCAGCACCCCACGAGGCGGAACCTACGAGCAGTACTTC. V usage is TRBV6-6 and J usage is TRBJ2-7; D remains ambiguous. V was shortened by 7 bases and J by 2 bases, with 15 bases between the two germline ends. The germline V gene has CDR1 MNHNY and CDR2 SVGAGI (reference sequence). The length of the CDR3 is 14 residues.

The J gene is TRBJ2-3, the V gene TRBV6-1; D is unresolved. Germline V gene sequence: CDR1 MNHNS, CDR2 SASEGT. Trimming removed 2 bases at V and 7 bases at J, with 7 bases between. This CDR3 comprises 12 residues. The DNA of the CDR3 is TGTGCCAGCAGTGAAAGCCATTATACGCAGTATTTT. The encoded protein is CASSESHYTQYF.

V is TRBV7-2 and J is TRBJ2-2, with TRBD1 as a possible D gene (6 bases). CDR3 length equals 15 residues. The V gene's germline CDR1 is SGHTA and CDR2 FQGNSA. V was pared by 5 bases and J by 4 bases, with 14 bases between. CDR3 loop: CASSIRTVATGELFF. For the CDR3, the DNA is TGTGCCAGCAGCATCCGGACAGTCGCCACCGGGGAGCTGTTTTTT.

This sequence joins TRBV14 and TRBJ1-3; D might be TRBD1 (5 bases). The length of the CDR3 is 15 residues. Trimming removed 3 bases at V and 2 bases at J, with 11 bases between. Germline-derived CDR1 and CDR2 are SGHDN and FVKESK. CDR3 amino acids: CASSQRGIAGNTIYF. Here the CDR3 DNA reads TGTGCCAGCAGCCAGAGGGGAATAGCTGGAAACACCATATATTTT.